The source of this T cell receptor beta chain is a study of response to subunit inactivated influenza vaccine. TCRdb re-analysed the RT-PCR reads in MiXCR, keeping a single row per CDR3 protein. The table lists hundreds of thousands of distinct CDR3 sequences, more than 15% of them singletons. Per the germline V gene, CDR1 is MGHDK and CDR2 is SYGVNS. CDR3 length: 15 amino acids. V was clipped by 4 bases and J by 2 bases; unmatched bases: 5. Sequences were derived from PBMCs from blood, sampled 11 to 12 days after vaccination. This chain uses TRBV25-1 with TRBJ2-3, with 8 positions matching TRBD2. The clonotype originates from a man aged 50-59 years who received an inactivated influenza vaccine. As DNA, the CDR3 is TGTGCCAGCAGTGTACAAGCGGGGGTCACAGATACGCAGTATTTT. It codes for CASSVQAGVTDTQYF.